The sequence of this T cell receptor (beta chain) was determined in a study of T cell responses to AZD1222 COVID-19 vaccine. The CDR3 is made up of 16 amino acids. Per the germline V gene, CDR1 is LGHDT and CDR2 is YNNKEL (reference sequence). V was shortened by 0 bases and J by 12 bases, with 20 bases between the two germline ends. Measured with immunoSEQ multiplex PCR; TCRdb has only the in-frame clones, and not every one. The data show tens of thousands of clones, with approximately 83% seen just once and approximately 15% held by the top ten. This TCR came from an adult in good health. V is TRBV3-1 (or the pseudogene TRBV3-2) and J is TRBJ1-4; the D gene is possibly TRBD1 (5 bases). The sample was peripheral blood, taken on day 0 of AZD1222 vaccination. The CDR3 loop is CASSQEAGEDKGELFF. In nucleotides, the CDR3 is TGTGCCAGCAGCCAAGAGGCGGGGGAGGATAAAGGTGAACTGTTTTTT.